These 6 T cell receptor beta chains originate from one sample sequenced in a study of regulatory T cells in long-lasting Graves disease. Researchers made TCR beta libraries by using iRepertoire HTBI primers and running Arm-PCR on CDR3 regions. TCRdb ran MiXCR on the multiplex PCR reads and lists one entry per CDR3 protein. The sample has under 300,000 distinct CDR3 sequences, roughly 18% seen once. Time point defined: newly diagnosed GD, antithyroid drugs for less than 3 months. Making the TCR library involved RNA that had been extracted from PBMCs. A further study also used this sample, focusing on T cells in Graves' hyperthyroidism and ophthalmopathy.

This specimen consisted of peripheral blood mononuclear cells (PBMCs), obtained at new diagnosis, from a patient treated with antithyroid drugs. The origin of the receptors is a woman in her 30s with Graves disease.

This clonotype has ten or more counts. The CDR3 DNA is TGCAGTGTAGCGCCGGGGGGCCGGGGCACAGATACGCAGTATTTT. It codes for CSVAPGGRGTDTQYF. The gene calls are TRBV20-1 and TRBJ2-3; tentatively, D is TRBD2 (7 bases). The CDR3 loop spans 15 amino acids. Germline CDR1 reads DFQATT; CDR2 reads SNEGSKA (reference sequence). The ends were cut back, 7 bases at V and 1 base at J, with 18 bases in the middle.

This clonotype was recorded at least ten times. The gene calls are TRBV7-2 and TRBJ2-3; 7 bases align to TRBD2. The length of the CDR3 is 17 residues. CDR1 is SGHTA, CDR2 FQGNSA, per germline. With V trimmed by 1 base and J by 5 bases, 12 bases remained unmatched. CDR3 DNA: TGTGCCAGCAGCTTAGACTTCCCGGGGGGTTTCTTAGATACGCAGTATTTT. It specifies CASSLDFPGGFLDTQYF.

In its sample, this clonotype was seen many times. The V gene is TRBV6-5, the J gene TRBJ1-1; D not resolved. Trimming took off 4 bases at V and 0 bases at J, with 6 bases between the two ends. The germline V gene has CDR1 MNHEY and CDR2 SVGAGI. CDR3 length: 13 amino acids. This CDR3 is CASSFNMNTEAFF. The CDR3 region has the DNA TGTGCCAGCAGTTTTAACATGAACACTGAAGCTTTCTTT.

There are many counts of this clonotype. This chain links TRBV11-3 with TRBJ1-1; D perhaps matches TRBD1 (5 bases). Trimming stripped 5 bases from V and 3 bases from J, with 13 bases between. Germline V lookup: CDR1 SGHNT, CDR2 YENEEA. The length of the CDR3 is 14 residues. DNA of the CDR3: TGTGCCAGCAGCGTACAGGACTGGGACACTGAAGCTTTCTTT. Amino acids: CASSVQDWDTEAFF.

This clonotype was counted between two and nine times. The chain has TRBV6-9 and TRBJ2-3; D gene uncertain. Trimming shortened V by 4 bases and J by 2 bases, and 10 bases separated the two germline ends. The CDR3 runs to 14 residues. Germline V gene data show CDR1 as MNHGY and CDR2 as SVAAGI. The chain's CDR3 is CASSSVRVTDTQYF. CDR3 DNA sequence: TGTGCCAGCAGTTCCGTCCGGGTCACAGATACGCAGTATTTT.

There are many counts of this clonotype. The chain links TRBV2 to TRBJ1-5; no definite D call. The V gene lost 7 bases and the J gene lost 3 bases, with 22 bases spanning the gap. The length of the CDR3 is 17 residues. Germline V gene lookup returns CDR1 SNHLY and CDR2 FYNNEI. The CDR3 protein is CASTLPPRKNSNQPQHF. In DNA form, the CDR3 reads TGTGCCAGCACCCTTCCACCCCGGAAAAATTCCAATCAGCCCCAGCATTTT.